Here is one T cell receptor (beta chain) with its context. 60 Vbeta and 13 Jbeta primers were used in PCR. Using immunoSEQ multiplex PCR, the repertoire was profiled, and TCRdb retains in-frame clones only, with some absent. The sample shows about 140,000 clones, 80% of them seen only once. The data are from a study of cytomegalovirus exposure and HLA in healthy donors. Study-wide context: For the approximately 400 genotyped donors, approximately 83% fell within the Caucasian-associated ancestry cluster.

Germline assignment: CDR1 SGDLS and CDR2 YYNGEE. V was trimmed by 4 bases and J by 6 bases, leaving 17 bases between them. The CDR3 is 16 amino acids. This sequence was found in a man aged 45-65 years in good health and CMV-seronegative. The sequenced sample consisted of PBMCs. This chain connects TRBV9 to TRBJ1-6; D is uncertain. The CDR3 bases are TGTGCCAGCAGCTCATACACACTCGGGGTTAATTCACCCCTCCACTTT. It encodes CASSSYTLGVNSPLHF.